The 29 T cell receptor beta chains below were found in one sample sequenced in a study of glioma-infiltrating T cells after dendritic cell vaccination. Produced via immunoSEQ multiplex PCR; TCRdb's table is partial and in-frame only. The profile shows just over 95,000 clones, around three quarters of them singletons. The sequenced sample was blood, obtained before dendritic cell vaccination. The receptor set was obtained from a human donor with glioblastoma.

The rearrangement joins TRBV28 to TRBJ2-7; 9 bases fit TRBD2. J was trimmed by 6 bases and V by 3 bases; bases with no gene match: 18. Per the germline V gene, CDR1 is MDHEN and CDR2 is SYDVKM. The CDR3 runs 18 residues. The CDR3, as DNA: TGTGCCAGCAGTTTTTTGGTTCCCCGCGGGACTAGCATTTGCGAGCAGTACTTC. Its protein product is CASSFLVPRGTSICEQYF.

This rearrangement joins TRBV11-2 to TRBJ1-1; D gene ambiguous. Germline CDR1 SGHAT, CDR2 FQNNGV. With 6 bases removed from V and 5 bases from J, the gap between germline ends came to 10 bases. The CDR3 has 12 residues. The CDR3 reads CASSSDMTEAFF. The DNA for the CDR3 is TGTGCCAGCAGTTCCGACATGACTGAAGCTTTCTTT.

The rearrangement uses TRBV7-9 and TRBJ2-3, with D tentatively TRBD2 (5 bases). Trimming stripped 4 bases from V and 5 bases from J, with 10 bases between. Germline CDR1 and CDR2: SEHNR and FQNEAQ (reference sequence). The CDR3 extends over 13 amino acids. CDR3 in DNA: TGTGCCAGCAGCTCTGGCCGGGGAGATACGCAGTATTTT. This translates into CASSSGRGDTQYF.

The chain recombines TRBV25-1 with TRBJ2-3; possible D gene TRBD2, 6 bases. Germline CDR1 reads MGHDK; CDR2 reads SYGVNS. Trimming pared 8 bases from V and 4 bases from J, leaving 13 bases between. The CDR3 has 13 amino acids. CDR3 protein: CASRDSFSDTQYF. The CDR3 DNA is TGTGCCAGCCGGGACTCCTTCTCAGATACGCAGTATTTT.

This clone occurred a few times. The chain's CDR3 is CASTPRQLAGNTIYF. DNA of the CDR3: TGTGCCAGCACCCCTCGACAGTTGGCTGGAAACACCATATATTTT. The V gene is TRBV6-6, the J gene TRBJ1-3; a possible D gene is TRBD1 (5 bases). The germline gives CDR1 MNHNY, CDR2 SVGAGI (reference sequence). This CDR3 contains 15 residues. Trimming cost V 7 bases and J 2 bases, with 15 bases left between them.

This clone was picked up one time. The genes are TRBV18 and TRBJ2-2, with TRBD1 identical over 7 bases. The J segment lost 6 bases and the V segment lost 0 bases, leaving 4 bases of the junction unmatched. The CDR3 contains 15 residues. Germline lookup yields CDR1 KGHSH and CDR2 LQKENI. The CDR3 loop reads CASSPPNRGAGELFF. The DNA for the CDR3 is TGTGCCAGCTCACCACCGAACAGGGGAGCCGGGGAGCTGTTTTTT.

The chain recombines TRBV5-1 with TRBJ1-2; D not resolved. CDR3 size: 14 residues. V was clipped by 4 bases and J by 4 bases, with 14 bases between them. Germline loops: CDR1 SGHRS, CDR2 YFSETQ. The CDR3 spells CASSPNTEVYGYTF. CDR3 bases: TGCGCCAGCAGCCCAAACACGGAGGTCTATGGCTACACCTTC.

This chain joins TRBV5-1 and TRBJ1-1; 7 bases fit TRBD1. V lost 6 bases to trimming and J lost 4 bases; unmatched junction nucleotides: 12. The CDR3 spans 15 residues. Looked up from germline, CDR1 is SGHRS and CDR2 is YFSETQ. CDR3 amino acids: CASTTTGASFTEAFF. The DNA for the CDR3 is TGCGCCAGCACAACCACAGGGGCGTCGTTCACTGAAGCTTTCTTT.

This clone turned up a few times. This sequence joins TRBV2 and TRBJ1-4; no definite D call. CDR1 and CDR2 (germline): SNHLY, FYNNEI. With 0 bases removed from V and 8 bases from J, the gap between germline ends came to 13 bases. CDR3 length equals 15 residues. The CDR3 sequence is CASSEAKGGVEKLFF. DNA for the CDR3: TGTGCCAGCAGTGAAGCGAAGGGAGGAGTAGAAAAACTGTTTTTT.

The chain couples TRBV4-1 to TRBJ2-7; D is unresolved. Per germline, CDR1 MGHRA and CDR2 YSYEKL. V was cut by 0 bases and J by 1 base, with 10 bases left in between. The CDR3 runs 15 residues. CDR3 in amino acids: CASSQDHDLSYEQYF. CDR3 DNA: TGCGCCAGCAGCCAAGATCACGACTTATCCTACGAGCAGTACTTC.

Concerning this clone: The germline gene is not matched at one end of the junction; a read error may be the cause. The CDR3 loop is CASSTQTPGRRGF. CDR3 DNA: TGTGCCAGCAGTACCCAAACTCCCGGACGGAGGGGCTTC. The gene calls are TRBV28 and TRBJ2-7, with D perhaps TRBD2 (6 bases). Germline V CDR1 and CDR2: MDHEN, SYDVKM. The CDR3 is made up of 13 amino acids. Looking up the rest from reference TRBV28 and TRBJ2-7 gives the full variable domain: DVKVTQSSRYLVKRTGEKVFLECVQDMDHENMFWYRQDPGLGLRLIYFSYDVKMKEKGDIPEGYSVSREKKERFSLILESASTNQTSMYLCASSTQTPGRRGFGPGTRLTVT.

In this sample, this clone turned up a few times. This chain connects TRBV9 to TRBJ2-3; 7 nucleotides agree with TRBD1. The CDR3 contains 18 residues. Germline loops: CDR1 SGDLS, CDR2 YYNGEE. The V and J ends lost 0 bases and 3 bases, in that order; junction bases with no gene match: 13. CDR3 loop: CASSVAYGWTGVTDTQYF. The DNA for the CDR3 is TGTGCCAGCAGCGTAGCTTATGGTTGGACAGGAGTTACAGATACGCAGTATTTT.

The rearrangement links TRBV29-1 to TRBJ2-7; tentative D call: TRBD2 (5 bases). The germline CDR1 and CDR2 sequences are SQVTM and ANQGSEA. V lost 4 bases to trimming and J lost 3 bases, with 10 bases between them. This CDR3 contains 12 residues. The CDR3 DNA is TGCAGCGTTGTTGAGGGCGTCTACGAGCAGTACTTC. Its translation: CSVVEGVYEQYF.

Worth noting for this clone: As the CDR3 is not closed by the conserved phenylalanine or tryptophan, this likely results from a read error. V and J are TRBV30 and TRBJ1-2, with D hard to call. The germline V and J ends were trimmed by 2 bases and 6 bases, with 31 bases remaining between them. CDR1 and CDR2 (germline): GTSNPN, SVGIG (reference sequence). The CDR3 extends over 19 amino acids. DNA for the CDR3: TGTGCCTGGAGTTTCCCGCGAGGTCGCCCCCCATGGAAGTATAATGGCTACACCCTC. Protein sequence: CAWSFPRGRPPWKYNGYTL.

This rearrangement joins TRBV25-1 to TRBJ2-3; D unresolved. The CDR3 totals 14 residues. The germline V gene has CDR1 MGHDK and CDR2 SYGVNS. The V end lost 4 bases, the J end lost 2 bases, and 10 bases lay between the germline ends. Here the CDR3 reads CASSARVSTDTQYF. The CDR3 bases are TGTGCCAGCAGTGCTCGGGTCTCCACAGATACGCAGTATTTT.

This rearrangement joins TRBV19 to TRBJ1-3; D is uncertain. V gave up 7 bases and J gave up 0 bases, with 16 bases separating them. Germline-derived CDR1 and CDR2 are LNHDA and SQIVND (reference sequence). The length of the CDR3 is 16 residues. The CDR3 DNA reads TGTGCCAGTACCTCCCTCGAGGGCCTCTCTGGAAACACCATATATTTT. This codes for CASTSLEGLSGNTIYF. Variable domain in full (rest from reference TRBV19 and TRBJ1-3): DGGITQSPKYLFRKEGQNVTLSCEQNLNHDAMYWYRQDPGQGLRLIYYSQIVNDFQKGDIAEGYSVSREKKESFPLTVTSAQKNPTAFYLCASTSLEGLSGNTIYFGEGSWLTVV.

V and J are TRBV10-3 and TRBJ2-7; D perhaps matches TRBD1 (5 bases). Germline V gives CDR1 ENHRY, CDR2 SYGVKD. V was cut by 8 bases and J by 2 bases, with 16 bases left in between. The CDR3 has 14 residues. CDR3 sequence: CAIATLMGPYEQYF. Written as DNA, the CDR3 is TGTGCCATCGCAACCTTGATGGGGCCCTACGAGCAGTACTTC.

The genes are TRBV6-1 and TRBJ2-5, with D perhaps TRBD2 (7 bases). CDR1 MNHNS and CDR2 SASEGT come from the germline V gene. Trimming pared 0 bases from V and 5 bases from J, leaving 10 bases between. The CDR3 sequence is 14 residues long. CDR3 amino acids: CASSEAGGLETQYF. CDR3 in DNA: TGTGCCAGCAGTGAAGCCGGGGGGCTCGAGACCCAGTACTTC.

The chain employs TRBV7-9 and TRBJ1-2, with unresolved D. There are 13 residues in the CDR3. CDR1 and CDR2 from the germline V gene are SEHNR and FQNEAQ (reference sequence). The V end was cut by 1 base, the J end by 4 bases, with 7 bases between. CDR3 sequence reads: CASSLGAFYGYTF. CDR3 in DNA: TGTGCCAGCAGCTTAGGGGCTTTCTATGGCTACACCTTC.

The rearrangement links TRBV6-5 to TRBJ2-1; 7 bases align to TRBD1. Germline-derived CDR1 and CDR2 are MNHEY and SVGAGI. With V trimmed by 6 bases and J by 9 bases, 11 bases remained unmatched. The CDR3 runs 14 residues. CDR3 DNA: TGTGCCAGCAGGAAGTACAGGGGAACGGGTGAGCAGTTCTTC. It is translated as CASRKYRGTGEQFF.

The chain is built from TRBV29-1 and TRBJ2-7; D is ambiguous. The CDR3 is 13 residues long. Germline loops: CDR1 SQVTM, CDR2 ANQGSEA. V was trimmed by 4 bases and J by 3 bases, leaving 13 bases between them. The DNA for the CDR3 is TGCAGCGTTGTCATTAGCACCGACTACGAGCAGTACTTC. This encodes CSVVISTDYEQYF.

The chain uses TRBV6-1 and TRBJ2-1; 10 nucleotides line up with TRBD2. The length of the CDR3 is 14 residues. The V and J ends lost 5 bases and 7 bases, in that order; junction bases with no gene match: 5. CDR1 is MNHNS and CDR2 is SASEGT in the germline V gene. The CDR3 region has the DNA TGTGCCAGCAGTTTAGCGGGAGGAGGGAATGAGCAGTTCTTC. This codes for CASSLAGGGNEQFF.

This clone was detected many times. The CDR3 DNA reads TGTGCCATTCAGGGGGCCCTTTTTGACGAGCAGTACTTC. Protein product: CAIQGALFDEQYF. This chain links TRBV6-6 with TRBJ2-7, with TRBD1 matching over 8 bases. Germline CDR1 reads MNHNY; CDR2 reads SVGAGI (reference sequence). V shed 10 bases, J shed 5 bases, and the junction held 10 bases outside the gene matches. The CDR3 covers 13 residues.

The rearrangement links TRBV29-1 to TRBJ1-1, with a weak D call TRBD1 (6 bases). The CDR3 contains 15 residues. Looked up from germline, CDR1 is SQVTM and CDR2 is ANQGSEA. V lost 3 bases and J 3 bases, leaving 17 bases between the germline ends. The chain's CDR3 is CSVDWADSGHTEAFF. The CDR3 DNA is TGCAGCGTTGATTGGGCGGACAGCGGTCACACTGAAGCTTTCTTT.

The chain uses TRBV5-1 and TRBJ2-7; 13 bases are a match to TRBD2. J gave up 6 bases and V 4 bases, and 4 bases lay outside the gene matches. This CDR3 region has 14 residues. CDR1 is SGHRS, CDR2 YFSETQ, per germline. For the CDR3, the DNA is TGCGCCAGCAGCCGGACTAGCGGGAGCAGCGAGCAGTACTTC. Amino acid sequence: CASSRTSGSSEQYF.

The genes are TRBV2 and TRBJ2-1, with 11 positions matching TRBD2. The CDR3 loop spans 13 amino acids. Losses at the gene ends were 6 bases for V and 7 bases for J; bases not matched to a gene: 2. The germline V gene has CDR1 SNHLY and CDR2 FYNNEI. CDR3 DNA: TGTGCCAGCAGGCTAGCGGGAGGAAATGAGCAGTTCTTC. Its translation: CASRLAGGNEQFF.

V usage is TRBV4-1 and J usage is TRBJ2-1, with TRBD1 matching 8 bases. There are 14 residues in the CDR3. The V and J ends lost 4 bases and 8 bases, in that order; junction bases with no gene match: 7. CDR1 is MGHRA and CDR2 is YSYEKL in the germline V gene. DNA of the CDR3: TGCGCCAGCAGCCCCTCCGGGACAGGCTATGAGCAGTTCTTC. Residues: CASSPSGTGYEQFF.

The genes are TRBV5-1 and TRBJ2-1, with TRBD1 matching 10 bases. V was clipped by 3 bases and J by 9 bases; unmatched bases: 24. The CDR3 contains 20 residues. Germline V lookup: CDR1 SGHRS, CDR2 YFSETQ. CDR3 sequence: CASSSTGGSGLGSGNIEQFF. The CDR3 DNA sequence: TGCGCCAGCAGCTCGACAGGGGGCTCTGGTCTGGGGAGCGGAAACATTGAGCAGTTCTTC.

J is TRBJ2-7 and V is TRBV28; D not resolved. V lost 6 bases and J lost 3, with 9 bases in between. CDR3 size: 12 residues. Germline-derived CDR1 and CDR2 are MDHEN and SYDVKM. The CDR3 spells CASSPDIYEQYF. The CDR3 DNA is TGTGCCAGCAGCCCCGACATCTACGAGCAGTACTTC.